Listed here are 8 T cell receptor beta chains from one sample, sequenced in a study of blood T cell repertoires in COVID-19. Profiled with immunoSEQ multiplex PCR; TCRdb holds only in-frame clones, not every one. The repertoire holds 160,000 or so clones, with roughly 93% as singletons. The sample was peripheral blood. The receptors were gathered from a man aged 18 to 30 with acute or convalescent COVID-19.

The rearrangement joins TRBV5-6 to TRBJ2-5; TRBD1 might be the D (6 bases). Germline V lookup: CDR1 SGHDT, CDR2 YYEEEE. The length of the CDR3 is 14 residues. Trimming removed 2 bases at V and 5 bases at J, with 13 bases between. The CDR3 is CASSFEGGTETQYF. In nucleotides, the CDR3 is TGTGCCAGCAGCTTTGAAGGGGGAACGGAGACCCAGTACTTC.

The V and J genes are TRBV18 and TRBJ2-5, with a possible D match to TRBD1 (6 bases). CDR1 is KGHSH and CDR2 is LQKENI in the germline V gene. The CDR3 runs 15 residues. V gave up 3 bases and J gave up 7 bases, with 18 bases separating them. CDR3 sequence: CASSPDRTTQGTQYF. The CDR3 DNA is TGTGCCAGCTCACCTGACAGGACAACTCAGGGGACCCAGTACTTC.

In DNA, the CDR3 is TGTGCCAGCAGCCAAAGGCGGCTAGCGGGACAAGAGACCCAGTACTTC. Residues: CASSQRRLAGQETQYF. J is TRBJ2-5 and V is TRBV14; 9 bases align to TRBD2. The J segment lost 2 bases and the V segment lost 2 bases, leaving 6 bases of the junction unmatched. CDR1 and CDR2 from the germline V gene are SGHDN and FVKESK. The CDR3 sequence is 16 residues long. The full variable domain, completed using reference TRBV14 and TRBJ2-5, is EAGVTQFPSHSVIEKGQTVTLRCDPISGHDNLYWYRRVMGKEIKFLLHFVKESKQDESGMPNNRFLAERTGGTYSTLKVQPAELEDSGVYFCASSQRRLAGQETQYFGPGTRLLVL.

CDR3 sequence reads: CASSRRGPDTEAFF. The CDR3 DNA sequence: TGTGCCAGCAGTCGCAGGGGGCCGGACACTGAAGCTTTCTTT. The V and J genes are TRBV6-5 and TRBJ1-1; 8 bases are a match to TRBD1. Germline assignment: CDR1 MNHEY and CDR2 SVGAGI. The CDR3 loop spans 14 amino acids. V dropped 5 bases and J dropped 3; count of bases not matched to a gene: 5.

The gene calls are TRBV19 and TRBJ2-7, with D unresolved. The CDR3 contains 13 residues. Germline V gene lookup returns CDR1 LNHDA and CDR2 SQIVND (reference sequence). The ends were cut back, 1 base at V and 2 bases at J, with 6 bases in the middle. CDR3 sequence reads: CASSIGGAYEQYF. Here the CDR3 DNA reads TGTGCCAGTAGTATAGGTGGAGCCTACGAGCAGTACTTC.

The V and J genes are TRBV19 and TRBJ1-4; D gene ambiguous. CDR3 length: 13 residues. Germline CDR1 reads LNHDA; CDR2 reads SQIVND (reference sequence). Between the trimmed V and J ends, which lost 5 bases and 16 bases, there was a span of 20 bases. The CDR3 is CASSYGPDSERFF. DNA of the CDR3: TGTGCCAGTAGTTATGGGCCGGACTCCGAACGGTTTTTT.

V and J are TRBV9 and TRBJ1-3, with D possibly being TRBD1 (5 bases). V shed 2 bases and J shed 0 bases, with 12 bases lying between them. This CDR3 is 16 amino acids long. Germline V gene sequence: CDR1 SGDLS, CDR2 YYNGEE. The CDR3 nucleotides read TGTGCCAGCAGCGTCCGGGCAGGGCTCTCTGGAAACACCATATATTTT. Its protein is CASSVRAGLSGNTIYF.

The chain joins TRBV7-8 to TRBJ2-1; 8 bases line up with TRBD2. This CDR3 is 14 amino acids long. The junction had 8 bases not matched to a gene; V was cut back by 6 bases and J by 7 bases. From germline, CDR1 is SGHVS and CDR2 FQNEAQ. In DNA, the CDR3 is TGTGCCAGCAGACAAGCGGGAGATAAAAATGAGCAGTTCTTC. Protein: CASRQAGDKNEQFF.